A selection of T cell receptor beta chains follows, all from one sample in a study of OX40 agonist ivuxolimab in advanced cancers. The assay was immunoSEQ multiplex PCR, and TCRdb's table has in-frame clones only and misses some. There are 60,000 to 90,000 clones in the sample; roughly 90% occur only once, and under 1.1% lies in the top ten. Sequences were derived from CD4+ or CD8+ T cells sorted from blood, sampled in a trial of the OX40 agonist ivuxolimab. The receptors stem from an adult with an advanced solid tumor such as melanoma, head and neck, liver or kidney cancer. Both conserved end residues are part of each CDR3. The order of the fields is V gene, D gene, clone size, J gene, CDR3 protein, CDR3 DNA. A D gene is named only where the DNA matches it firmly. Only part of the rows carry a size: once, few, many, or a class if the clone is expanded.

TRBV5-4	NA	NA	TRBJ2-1	CASSLVGSPGNEQFF	TGTGCCAGCAGCTTGGTGGGCAGCCCAGGCAATGAGCAGTTCTTC
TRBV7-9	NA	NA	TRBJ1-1	CASTSSTGIAFF	TGTGCCAGCACCTCATCAACAGGGATAGCTTTCTTT
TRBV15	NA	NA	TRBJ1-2	CATSSDTREGFYGYTF	TGTGCCACCAGCAGTGACACCAGGGAGGGTTTCTATGGCTACACCTTC
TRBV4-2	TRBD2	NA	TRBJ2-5	CASSQDPSLAGGGETQYF	TGTGCCAGCAGCCAAGACCCTTCCTTAGCGGGGGGGGGAGAGACCCAGTACTTC
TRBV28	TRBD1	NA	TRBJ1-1	CASSGDRARAFF	TGTGCCAGCAGTGGGGACAGGGCTCGCGCTTTCTTT
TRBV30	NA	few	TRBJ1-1	CAWSGQTNTEAFF	TGTGCCTGGAGTGGACAGACGAACACTGAAGCTTTCTTT
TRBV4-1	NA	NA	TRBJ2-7	CASSLTGRQGEQYF	TGCGCCAGCAGCCTTACAGGGCGTCAAGGCGAGCAGTACTTC
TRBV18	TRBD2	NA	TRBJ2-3	CASSPTSGVLLTDTQYF	TGTGCCAGCTCACCGACTAGCGGGGTCCTACTCACAGATACGCAGTATTTT
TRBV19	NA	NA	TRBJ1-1	CASSTSSNVLNTEAFF	TGTGCCAGTTCAACCAGCAGTAACGTGTTGAACACTGAAGCTTTCTTT
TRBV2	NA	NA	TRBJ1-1	CASMWGGNTEAFF	TGTGCCAGCATGTGGGGGGGGAACACTGAAGCTTTCTTT
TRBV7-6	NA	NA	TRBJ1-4	CASSLGSGWDEKLFF	TGTGCCAGCAGCTTAGGTTCAGGGTGGGATGAAAAACTGTTTTTT
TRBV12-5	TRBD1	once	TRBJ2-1	CASGPLRQGYNEQFF	TGTGCTAGCGGGCCGTTGAGACAGGGCTACAATGAGCAGTTCTTC
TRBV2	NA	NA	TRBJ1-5	CASSEGGGPGTQHF	TGTGCCAGCAGTGAAGGCGGGGGGCCTGGGACCCAGCATTTT
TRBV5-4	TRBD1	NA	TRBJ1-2	CASRLGGQGNYGYTF	TGTGCCAGCAGATTGGGAGGACAGGGGAACTATGGCTACACCTTC
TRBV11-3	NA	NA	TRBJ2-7	CASSLDRWPRRYEQYF	TGTGCCAGCAGCTTAGATCGGTGGCCCCGGCGGTACGAGCAGTACTTC
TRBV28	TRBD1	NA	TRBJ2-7	CASSFPGGRGVNEQYF	TGTGCCAGCAGTTTTCCAGGGGGCAGGGGGGTCAACGAGCAGTACTTC
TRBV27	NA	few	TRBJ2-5	CASSLRGMETQYF	TGTGCCAGCAGTTTAAGGGGGATGGAGACCCAGTACTTC
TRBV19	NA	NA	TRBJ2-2	CASSIAVRGAGELFF	TGTGCCAGTAGTATTGCCGTTAGAGGGGCCGGGGAGCTGTTTTTT
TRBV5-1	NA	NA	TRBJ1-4	CASSLLFGGEKLFF	TGCGCCAGCAGCTTGTTGTTTGGGGGGGAAAAACTGTTTTTT
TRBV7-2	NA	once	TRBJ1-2	CASSENREGYTF	TGTGCCAGCAGCGAAAACAGGGAGGGCTACACCTTC
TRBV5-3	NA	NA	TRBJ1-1	CARSPGTEAFF	TGTGCCAGAAGCCCCGGCACTGAAGCTTTCTTT
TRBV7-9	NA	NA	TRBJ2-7	CASSGRDYEQYF	TGTGCCAGCAGCGGACGGGATTACGAGCAGTACTTC
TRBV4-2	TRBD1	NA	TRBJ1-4	CASSQDGTGEESEKLFF	TGTGCCAGCAGCCAAGATGGGACAGGGGAAGAAAGTGAAAAACTGTTTTTT
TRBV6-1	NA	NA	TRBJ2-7	CASMRRYEQYF	TGTGCCAGCATGAGACGTTACGAGCAGTACTTC
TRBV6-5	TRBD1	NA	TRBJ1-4	CASRITGVVGEKLFF	TGTGCCAGCAGAATAACAGGGGTGGTGGGTGAAAAACTGTTTTTT
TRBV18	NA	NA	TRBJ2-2	CASSTVWAGELFF	TGTGCCAGCTCTACAGTGTGGGCCGGGGAGCTGTTTTTT
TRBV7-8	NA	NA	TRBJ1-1	CASSPIGAEAFF	TGTGCCAGCAGCCCAATTGGCGCTGAAGCTTTCTTT
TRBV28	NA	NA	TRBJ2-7	CASTSSYEQYF	TGTGCCAGCACCTCCAGCTACGAGCAGTACTTC
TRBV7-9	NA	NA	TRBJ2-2	CASTSLGGLGGELFF	TGTGCCAGCACCTCCTTGGGAGGTTTGGGCGGGGAGCTGTTTTTT
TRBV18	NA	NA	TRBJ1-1	CASSLPGLTEAFF	TGTGCCAGCTCACTTCCGGGGTTAACTGAAGCTTTCTTT
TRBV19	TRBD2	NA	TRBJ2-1	CASSINLAGNEQFF	TGTGCCAGTAGTATTAACCTAGCGGGCAATGAGCAGTTCTTC
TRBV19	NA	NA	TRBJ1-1	CATIFTGHTEAFF	TGTGCCACGATTTTTACAGGGCACACTGAAGCTTTCTTT
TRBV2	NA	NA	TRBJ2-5	CAGRTAYQETQYF	TGTGCCGGTCGCACAGCTTACCAAGAGACCCAGTACTTC
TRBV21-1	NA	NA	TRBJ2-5	CASSSYLGPYQETQYF	TGTGCCAGCAGCTCCTATTTGGGCCCGTACCAAGAGACCCAGTACTTC
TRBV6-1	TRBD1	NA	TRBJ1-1	CASSGQGGNTEAFF	TGTGCCAGCAGTGGACAGGGAGGAAACACTGAAGCTTTCTTT
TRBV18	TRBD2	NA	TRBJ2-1	CASSLLRLAGGNEQFF	TGTGCCAGCTCACTTCTAAGACTAGCGGGAGGGAATGAGCAGTTCTTC
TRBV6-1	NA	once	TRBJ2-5	CASSALRTVSGQYF	TGTGCCAGCAGTGCCCTCCGGACAGTCTCAGGCCAGTACTTC
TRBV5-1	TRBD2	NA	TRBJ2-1	CASSLGSGSDEQFF	TGCGCCAGCAGCTTGGGCAGCGGGAGCGATGAGCAGTTCTTC
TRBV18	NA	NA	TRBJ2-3	CASSLGASNPDTQYF	TGTGCCAGCTCCCTTGGGGCTAGTAATCCCGATACGCAGTATTTT
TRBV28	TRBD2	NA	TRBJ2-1	CASTVPGLAGYNEQFF	TGTGCCAGCACCGTACCGGGACTAGCGGGTTACAATGAGCAGTTCTTC
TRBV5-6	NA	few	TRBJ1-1	CASSFGRNTEAFF	TGTGCCAGCAGCTTCGGCAGGAACACTGAAGCTTTCTTT
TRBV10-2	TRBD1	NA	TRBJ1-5	CARSTGVNQPQHF	TGCGCCAGGTCTACAGGGGTGAATCAGCCCCAGCATTTT
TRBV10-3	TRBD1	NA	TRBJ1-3	CAYQGSRDRVIGGNTIYF	TGTGCCTATCAGGGGTCTCGGGACAGGGTAATTGGAGGAAACACCATATATTTT
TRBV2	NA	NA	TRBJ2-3	CASYRRTYSTDTQYF	TGTGCCAGCTATCGACGGACTTATAGCACAGATACGCAGTATTTT
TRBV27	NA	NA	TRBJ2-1	CASSAGRGRYNEQFF	TGTGCCAGCAGTGCTGGGCGGGGCCGCTACAATGAGCAGTTCTTC
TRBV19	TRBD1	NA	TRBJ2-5	CASSIRSLAGGKETQYF	TGTGCCAGTAGTATAAGGTCCTTGGCAGGGGGAAAAGAGACCCAGTACTTC
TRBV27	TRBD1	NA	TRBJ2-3	CASSFERQGRDTQYF	TGTGCCAGCAGTTTTGAGCGACAGGGGAGAGATACGCAGTATTTT
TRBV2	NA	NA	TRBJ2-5	CASSERSGMETQYF	TGTGCCAGCAGTGAAAGGTCAGGGATGGAGACCCAGTACTTC
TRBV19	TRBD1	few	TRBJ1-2	CASSFTGGGYTF	TGTGCCAGTAGTTTCACAGGGGGCGGCTACACCTTC
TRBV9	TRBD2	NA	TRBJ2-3	CASSVGTSGGRAQYF	TGTGCCAGCAGCGTCGGGACTAGCGGGGGGCGGGCGCAGTATTTT
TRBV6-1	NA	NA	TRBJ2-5	CASYEMGETQYF	TGTGCCAGCTATGAAATGGGGGAGACCCAGTACTTC
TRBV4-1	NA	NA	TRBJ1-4	CASSQVGGEGEKLFF	TGCGCCAGCAGCCAAGTCGGTGGGGAGGGAGAAAAACTGTTTTTT
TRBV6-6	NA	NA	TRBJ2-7	CASSTPIDHEQYF	TGTGCCAGCAGTACCCCCATAGACCACGAGCAGTACTTC